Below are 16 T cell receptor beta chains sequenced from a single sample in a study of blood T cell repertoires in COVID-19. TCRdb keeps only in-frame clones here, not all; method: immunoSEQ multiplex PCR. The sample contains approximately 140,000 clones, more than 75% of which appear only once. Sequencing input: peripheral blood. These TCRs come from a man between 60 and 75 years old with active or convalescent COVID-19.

The CDR3 coding sequence is TGTGCCAGCAGCTTATCAGGAACTAATGAAAAACTGTTTTTT. It translates to CASSLSGTNEKLFF. The rearrangement links TRBV7-9 to TRBJ1-4, with no clear D. Germline V lookup: CDR1 SEHNR, CDR2 FQNEAQ (reference sequence). The CDR3 sequence is 14 residues long. Trimming stripped 2 bases from V and 1 base from J, with 5 bases between.

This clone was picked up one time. CDR3 region: CASSRAHDGDYGYTF. CDR3 nucleotides: TGTGCCAGTAGCCGAGCGCACGATGGTGACTATGGCTACACCTTC. The chain carries TRBV19 and TRBJ1-2; no firm D call. Per germline, CDR1 LNHDA and CDR2 SQIVND (reference sequence). Trimming left V 6 bases short and J 3 bases short, with 17 bases between. The length of the CDR3 is 15 residues.

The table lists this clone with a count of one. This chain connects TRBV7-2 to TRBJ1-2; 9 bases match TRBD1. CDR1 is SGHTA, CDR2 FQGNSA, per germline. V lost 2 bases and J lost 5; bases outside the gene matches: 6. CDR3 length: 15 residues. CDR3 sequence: CASSLTTGGRYGYTF. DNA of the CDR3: TGTGCCAGCAGCTTAACCACAGGGGGCAGGTATGGCTACACCTTC.

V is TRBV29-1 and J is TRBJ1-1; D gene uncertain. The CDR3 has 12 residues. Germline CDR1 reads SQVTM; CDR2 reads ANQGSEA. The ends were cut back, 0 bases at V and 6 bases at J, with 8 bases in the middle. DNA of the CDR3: TGCAGCGTTGAAGATCCCACGGCTGAAGCTTTCTTT. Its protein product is CSVEDPTAEAFF.

As DNA, the CDR3 is TGTGCCAGCAGCCCGACAGGGGTTTCACCCCTCCACTTT. Its translation: CASSPTGVSPLHF. The chain links TRBV11-3 to TRBJ1-6; 8 positions agree with TRBD1. Germline CDR1 is SGHNT and CDR2 is YENEEA. V shed 5 bases and J 9 bases; nucleotides not matched to a gene: 3. The CDR3 runs to 13 residues.

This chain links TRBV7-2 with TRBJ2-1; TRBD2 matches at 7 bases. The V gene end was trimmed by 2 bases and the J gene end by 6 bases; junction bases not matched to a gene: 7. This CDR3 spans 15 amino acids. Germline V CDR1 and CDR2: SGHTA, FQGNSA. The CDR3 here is CASSLRGRAFNEQFF. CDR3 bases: TGTGCCAGCAGCTTACGAGGGAGGGCTTTCAATGAGCAGTTCTTC.

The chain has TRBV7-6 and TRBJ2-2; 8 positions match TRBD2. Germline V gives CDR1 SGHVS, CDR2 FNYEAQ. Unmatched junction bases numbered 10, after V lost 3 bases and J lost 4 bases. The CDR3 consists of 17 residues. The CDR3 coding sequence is TGTGCCAGCAGCTTGGGGCGGACCAGCGGGAGCACCGGGGAGCTGTTTTTT. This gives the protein CASSLGRTSGSTGELFF.

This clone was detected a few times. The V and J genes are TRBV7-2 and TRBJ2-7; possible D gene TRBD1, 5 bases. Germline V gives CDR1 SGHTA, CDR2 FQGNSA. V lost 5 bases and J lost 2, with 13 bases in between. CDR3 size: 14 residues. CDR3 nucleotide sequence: TGTGCCAGCAGCCGGCAGGGTCCCACCTACGAGCAGTACTTC. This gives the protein CASSRQGPTYEQYF.

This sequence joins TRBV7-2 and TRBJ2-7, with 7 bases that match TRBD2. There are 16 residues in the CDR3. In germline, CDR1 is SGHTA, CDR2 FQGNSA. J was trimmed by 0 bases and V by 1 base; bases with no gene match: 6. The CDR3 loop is CASSLGPGGSSYEQYF. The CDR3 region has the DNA TGTGCCAGCAGCTTAGGGCCCGGGGGGAGCTCCTACGAGCAGTACTTC.

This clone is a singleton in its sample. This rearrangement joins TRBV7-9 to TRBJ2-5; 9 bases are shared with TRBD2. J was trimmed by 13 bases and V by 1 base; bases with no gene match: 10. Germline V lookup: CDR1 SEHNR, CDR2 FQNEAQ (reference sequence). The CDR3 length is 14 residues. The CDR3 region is CASSLDGAGGPVYF. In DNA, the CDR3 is TGTGCCAGCAGCTTAGATGGCGCGGGAGGGCCGGTGTACTTC.

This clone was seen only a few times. The CDR3 DNA sequence: TGCAGCGTTGGCTCGGGGTATGGCTACACCTTC. It yields the protein CSVGSGYGYTF. This chain connects TRBV29-1 to TRBJ1-2; no reliable D call. Looked up from germline, CDR1 is SQVTM and CDR2 is ANQGSEA. CDR3 size: 11 residues. V was pared by 4 bases and J by 5 bases, with 8 bases between.

The CDR3 nucleotides read TGTGCCAGCAGCCCGCGCAGCGGGAGGGCGCAGACCCAGTACTTC. It encodes CASSPRSGRAQTQYF. This chain uses TRBV11-3 with TRBJ2-5, with 10 positions matching TRBD2. Trimming at V came to 5 bases and at J to 6 bases, leaving 9 bases not matched to a gene. CDR1 is SGHNT and CDR2 is YENEEA in the germline V gene. The CDR3 is made up of 15 amino acids.

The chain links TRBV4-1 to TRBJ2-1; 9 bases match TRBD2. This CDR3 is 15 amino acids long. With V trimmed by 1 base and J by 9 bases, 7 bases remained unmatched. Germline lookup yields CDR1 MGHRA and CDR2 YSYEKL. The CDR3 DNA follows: TGCGCCAGCAGCCAAGGGGGCGGGAGGGCGCGTGAGCAGTTCTTC. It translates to CASSQGGGRAREQFF.

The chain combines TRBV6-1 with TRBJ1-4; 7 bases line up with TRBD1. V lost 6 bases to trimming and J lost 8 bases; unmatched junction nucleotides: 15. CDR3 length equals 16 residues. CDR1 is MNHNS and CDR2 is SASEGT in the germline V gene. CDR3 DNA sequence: TGTGCCAGCAGGGAATCCGGGACGGTGGACAGGGAAAAACTGTTTTTT. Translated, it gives CASRESGTVDREKLFF.

As DNA, the CDR3 is TGCGCCAGCAGCCCTAGGACTAGCGGGGGTAACCAGCAGTACTTC. Its translation is CASSPRTSGGNQQYF. The chain carries TRBV5-1 and TRBJ2-7; TRBD2 aligns across 13 bases. The V gene's germline CDR1 is SGHRS and CDR2 YFSETQ. The CDR3 length is 15 residues. V lost 4 bases to trimming and J lost 8 bases; unmatched junction nucleotides: 9.

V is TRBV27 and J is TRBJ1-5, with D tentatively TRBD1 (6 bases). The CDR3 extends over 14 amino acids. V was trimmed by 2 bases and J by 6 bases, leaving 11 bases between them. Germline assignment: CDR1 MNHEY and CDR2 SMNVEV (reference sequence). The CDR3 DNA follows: TGTGCCAGCAGTTTAAACAGGGAGGGTCAGCCCCAGCATTTT. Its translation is CASSLNREGQPQHF.